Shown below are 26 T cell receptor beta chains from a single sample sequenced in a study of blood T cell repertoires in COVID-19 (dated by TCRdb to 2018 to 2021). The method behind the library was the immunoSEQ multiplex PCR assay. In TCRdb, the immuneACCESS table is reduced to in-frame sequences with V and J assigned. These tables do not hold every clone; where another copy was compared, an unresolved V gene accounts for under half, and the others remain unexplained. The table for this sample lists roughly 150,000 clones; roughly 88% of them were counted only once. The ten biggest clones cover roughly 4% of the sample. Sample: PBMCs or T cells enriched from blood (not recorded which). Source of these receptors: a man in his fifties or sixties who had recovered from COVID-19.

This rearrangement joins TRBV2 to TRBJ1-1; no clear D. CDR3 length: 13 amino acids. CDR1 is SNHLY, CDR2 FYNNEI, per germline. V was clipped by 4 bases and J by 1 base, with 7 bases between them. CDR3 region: CASSVQTNTEAFF. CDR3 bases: TGTGCCAGCAGTGTACAGACGAACACTGAAGCTTTCTTT.

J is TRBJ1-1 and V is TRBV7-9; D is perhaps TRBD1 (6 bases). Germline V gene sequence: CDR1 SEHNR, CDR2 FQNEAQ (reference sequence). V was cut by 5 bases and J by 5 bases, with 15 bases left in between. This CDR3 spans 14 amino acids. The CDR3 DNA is TGTGCCAGCAGCCCCGGCGGGGGGCGGACTGAAGCTTTCTTT. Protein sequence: CASSPGGGRTEAFF.

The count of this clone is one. The CDR3 protein is CASSLGQPRPQHF. Written as DNA, the CDR3 is TGTGCCAGCAGCTTGGGGCAGCCCCGGCCCCAGCATTTT. The chain couples TRBV28 to TRBJ1-5; D is perhaps TRBD1 (5 bases). The germline V gene encodes CDR1 MDHEN and CDR2 SYDVKM. The ends were cut back, 6 bases at V and 9 bases at J, with 15 bases in the middle. CDR3 length: 13 residues.

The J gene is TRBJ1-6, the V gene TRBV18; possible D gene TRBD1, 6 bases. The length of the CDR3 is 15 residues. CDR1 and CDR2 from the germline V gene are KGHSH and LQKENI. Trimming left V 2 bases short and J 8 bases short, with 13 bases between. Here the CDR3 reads CASSPGQGKDSPLHF. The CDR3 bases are TGTGCCAGCTCACCAGGTCAGGGGAAGGATTCACCCCTCCACTTT.

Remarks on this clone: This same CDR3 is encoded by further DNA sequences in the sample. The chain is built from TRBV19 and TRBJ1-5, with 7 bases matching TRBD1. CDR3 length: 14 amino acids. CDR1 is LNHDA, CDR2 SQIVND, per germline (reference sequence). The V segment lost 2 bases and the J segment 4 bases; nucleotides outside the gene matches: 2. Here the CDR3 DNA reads TGTGCCAGTAGTATAACAGGGGCAAATCAGCCCCAGCATTTT. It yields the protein CASSITGANQPQHF.

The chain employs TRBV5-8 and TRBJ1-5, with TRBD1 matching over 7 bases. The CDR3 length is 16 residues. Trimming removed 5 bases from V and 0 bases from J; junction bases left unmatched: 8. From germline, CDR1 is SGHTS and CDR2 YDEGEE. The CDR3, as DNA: TGTGCCAGCAGATCCGGACAGGTCTATAGCAATCAGCCCCAGCATTTT. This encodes CASRSGQVYSNQPQHF.

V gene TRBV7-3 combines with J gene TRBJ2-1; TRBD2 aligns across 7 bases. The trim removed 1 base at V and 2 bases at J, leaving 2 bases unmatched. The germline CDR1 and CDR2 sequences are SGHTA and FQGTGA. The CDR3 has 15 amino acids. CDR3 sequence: CASSLIGGTYNEQFF. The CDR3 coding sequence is TGTGCCAGCAGCTTAATCGGGGGGACCTACAATGAGCAGTTCTTC.

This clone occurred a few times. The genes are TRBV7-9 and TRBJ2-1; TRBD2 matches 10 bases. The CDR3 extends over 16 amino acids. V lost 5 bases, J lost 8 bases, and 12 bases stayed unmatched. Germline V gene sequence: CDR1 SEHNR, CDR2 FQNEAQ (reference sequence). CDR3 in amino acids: CASSPPSSGSPYEQFF. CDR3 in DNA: TGTGCCAGCAGCCCCCCCTCTAGCGGGAGCCCCTATGAGCAGTTCTTC.

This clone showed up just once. CDR3 sequence reads: CASSPQGRHAGNTIYF. DNA for the CDR3: TGTGCCAGCAGCCCCCAGGGCAGGCACGCTGGAAACACCATATATTTT. The chain uses TRBV7-6 and TRBJ1-3, with D possibly matching TRBD1 (5 bases). This CDR3 spans 16 amino acids. Germline CDR1 reads SGHVS; CDR2 reads FNYEAQ. Trimming shortened V by 5 bases and J by 2 bases, and 16 bases separated the two germline ends.

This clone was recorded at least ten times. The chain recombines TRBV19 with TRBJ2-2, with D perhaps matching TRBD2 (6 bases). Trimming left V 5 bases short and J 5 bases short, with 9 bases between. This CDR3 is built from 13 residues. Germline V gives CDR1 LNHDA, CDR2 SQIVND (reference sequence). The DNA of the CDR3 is TGTGCCAGTAGTGGGACTGGAACCGGGGAGCTGTTTTTT. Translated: CASSGTGTGELFF.

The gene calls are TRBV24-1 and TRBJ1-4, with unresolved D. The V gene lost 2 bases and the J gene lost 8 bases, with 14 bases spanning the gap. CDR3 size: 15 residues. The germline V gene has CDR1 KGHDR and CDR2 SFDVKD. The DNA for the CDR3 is TGTGCCACCAGTGATTCTTATCGGGGAGGCGAAAAACTGTTTTTT. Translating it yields CATSDSYRGGEKLFF.

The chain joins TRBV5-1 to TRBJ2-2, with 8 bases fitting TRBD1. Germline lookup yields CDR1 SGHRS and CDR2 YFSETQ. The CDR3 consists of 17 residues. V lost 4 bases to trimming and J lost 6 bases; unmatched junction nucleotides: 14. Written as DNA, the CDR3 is TGCGCCAGCAGCCCGTTCAGGACAGGGCTTAACGCCGGGGAGCTGTTTTTT. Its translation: CASSPFRTGLNAGELFF.

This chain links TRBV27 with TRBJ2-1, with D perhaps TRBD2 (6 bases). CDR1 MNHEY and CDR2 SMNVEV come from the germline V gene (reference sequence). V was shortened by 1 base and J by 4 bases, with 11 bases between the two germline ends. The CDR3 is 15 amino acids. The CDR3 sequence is CASSLWDSSYNEQFF. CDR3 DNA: TGTGCCAGCAGTTTATGGGACTCTTCGTACAATGAGCAGTTCTTC.

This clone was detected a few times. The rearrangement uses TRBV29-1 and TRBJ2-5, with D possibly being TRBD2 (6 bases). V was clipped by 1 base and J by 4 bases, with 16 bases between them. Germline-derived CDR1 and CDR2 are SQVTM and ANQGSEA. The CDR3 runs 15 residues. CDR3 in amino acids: CSVEGREWSRETQYF. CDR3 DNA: TGCAGCGTTGAAGGGCGGGAATGGTCGAGAGAGACCCAGTACTTC.

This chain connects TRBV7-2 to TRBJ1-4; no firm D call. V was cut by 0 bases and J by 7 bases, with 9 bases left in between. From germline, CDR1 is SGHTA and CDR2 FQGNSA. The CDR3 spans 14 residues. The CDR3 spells CASSLAGESEKLFF. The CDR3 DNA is TGTGCCAGCAGCTTAGCGGGAGAGAGTGAAAAACTGTTTTTT.

The CDR3 loop reads CASVSSGNTIYF. CDR3 nucleotides: TGTGCCAGTGTGTCTTCTGGAAACACCATATATTTT. The chain joins TRBV28 to TRBJ1-3; D gene unclear. This CDR3 is 12 amino acids long. V lost 9 bases and J lost 1, with 7 bases in between. Germline V gene sequence: CDR1 MDHEN, CDR2 SYDVKM.

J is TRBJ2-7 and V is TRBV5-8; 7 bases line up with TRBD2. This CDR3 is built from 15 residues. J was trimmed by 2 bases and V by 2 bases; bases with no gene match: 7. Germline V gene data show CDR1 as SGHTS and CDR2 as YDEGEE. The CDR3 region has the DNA TGTGCCAGCAGCTTTATGCAGCGGGGTCCCTACGAGCAGTACTTC. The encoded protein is CASSFMQRGPYEQYF.

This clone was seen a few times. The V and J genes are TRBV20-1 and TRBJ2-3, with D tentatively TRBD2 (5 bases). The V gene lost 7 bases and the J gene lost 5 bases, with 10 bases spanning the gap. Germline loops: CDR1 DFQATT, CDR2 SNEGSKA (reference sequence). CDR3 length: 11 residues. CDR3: CSVRVQDTQYF. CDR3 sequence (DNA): TGCAGTGTGAGGGTACAAGATACGCAGTATTTT.

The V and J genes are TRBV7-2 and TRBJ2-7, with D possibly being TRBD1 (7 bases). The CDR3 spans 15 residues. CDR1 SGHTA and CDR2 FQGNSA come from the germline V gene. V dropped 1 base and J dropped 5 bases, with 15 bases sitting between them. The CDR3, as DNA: TGTGCCAGCAGCTTAGTCAGGGGGGCGGTTCACGAGCAGTACTTC. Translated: CASSLVRGAVHEQYF.

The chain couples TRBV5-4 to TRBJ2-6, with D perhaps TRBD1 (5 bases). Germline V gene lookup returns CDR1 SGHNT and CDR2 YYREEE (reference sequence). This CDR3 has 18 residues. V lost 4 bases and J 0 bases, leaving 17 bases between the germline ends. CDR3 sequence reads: CASSLRSDSFSGANVLTF. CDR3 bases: TGTGCCAGCAGCCTCCGGAGCGACAGTTTCTCTGGGGCCAACGTCCTGACTTTC. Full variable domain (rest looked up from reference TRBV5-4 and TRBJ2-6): ETGVTQSPTHLIKTRGQQVTLRCSSQSGHNTVSWYQQALGQGPQFIFQYYREEENGRGNFPPRFSGLQFPNYSSELNVNALELDDSALYLCASSLRSDSFSGANVLTFGAGSRLTVL.

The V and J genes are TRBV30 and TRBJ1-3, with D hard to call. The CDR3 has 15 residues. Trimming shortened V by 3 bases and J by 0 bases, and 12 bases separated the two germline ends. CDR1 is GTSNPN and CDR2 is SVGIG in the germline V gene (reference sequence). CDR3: CAWRIDIRSGNTIYF. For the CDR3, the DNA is TGTGCCTGGAGGATAGACATCCGCTCTGGAAACACCATATATTTT.

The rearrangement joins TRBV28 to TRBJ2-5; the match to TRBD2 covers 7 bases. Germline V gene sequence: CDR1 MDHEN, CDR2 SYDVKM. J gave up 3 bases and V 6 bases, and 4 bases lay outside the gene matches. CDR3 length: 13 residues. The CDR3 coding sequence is TGTGCCAGCAGCGCTACTAGCGAAGAGACCCAGTACTTC. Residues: CASSATSEETQYF.

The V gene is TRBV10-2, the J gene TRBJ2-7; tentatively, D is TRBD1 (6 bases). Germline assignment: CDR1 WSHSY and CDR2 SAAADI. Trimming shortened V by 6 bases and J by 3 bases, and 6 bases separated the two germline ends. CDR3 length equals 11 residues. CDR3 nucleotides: TGCGCCAGCAGACAGGGCTACGAGCAGTACGTC. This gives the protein CASRQGYEQYV.

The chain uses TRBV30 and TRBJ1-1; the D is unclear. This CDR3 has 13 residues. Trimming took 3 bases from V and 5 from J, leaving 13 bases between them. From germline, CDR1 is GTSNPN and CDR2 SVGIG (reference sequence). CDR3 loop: CAWRTLPGTEAFF. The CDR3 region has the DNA TGTGCCTGGAGAACTTTACCGGGAACTGAAGCTTTCTTT.

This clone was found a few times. CDR3 sequence: CASSQDRTVYNSPLHF. CDR3 DNA sequence: TGTGCCAGCAGCCAAGATCGAACAGTTTATAATTCACCCCTCCACTTT. The chain recombines TRBV3-1 (or the pseudogene TRBV3-2) with TRBJ1-6; D remains ambiguous. The length of the CDR3 is 16 residues. Trimming removed 0 bases from V and 4 bases from J, with 10 bases in between. Germline CDR1 LGHDT, CDR2 YNNKEL (reference sequence).

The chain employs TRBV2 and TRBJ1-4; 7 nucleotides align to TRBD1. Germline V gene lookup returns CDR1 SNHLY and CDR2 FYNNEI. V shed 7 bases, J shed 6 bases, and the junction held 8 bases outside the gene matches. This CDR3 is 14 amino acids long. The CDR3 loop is CASTPATGYEKLFF. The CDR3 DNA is TGTGCCAGCACCCCCGCGACAGGGTATGAAAAACTGTTTTTT.